The rows below give T cell receptor beta chains drawn from one sample of a study of T-cell reconstitution after alpha-beta-depleted transplantation in children. TCRdb passed the PCR reads through MiXCR, listing each CDR3 protein once. The sample contains 700,000 to 950,000 distinct CDR3 sequences, 16% of which appear only once. The sample here was PBMCs, mostly from graft donor cells, taken 360 days after TCRalphabeta/CD19-depleted stem cell transplant. The receptors come from a male patient between 5 and 17 years old who had a stem cell transplant for acute lymphoblastic leukemia, so the T cells may come from the graft donor. Each CDR3 is given with its conserved first and last residue. D genes are given only for firm matches. The size entry is marked missing in some rows and otherwise reads once, few, many or a size class.

J	V	D	size	DNA	CDR3
TRBJ1-2	TRBV29-1	NA	NA	TGCAGCGGCCTGGCCCCCGGACTAAGTAGCGGCTACACCTTC	CSGLAPGLSSGYTF
TRBJ2-3	TRBV7-9	NA	NA	TGTGCCAGCAGCTTAACGGCTTTTACAGATACGCAGTATTTT	CASSLTAFTDTQYF
TRBJ2-3	TRBV27	TRBD2	many	TGTGCCAGCAGCAGTTTATCTTCTAGCGGGGGGGTTAAGTATTTT	CASSSLSSSGGVKYF
TRBJ2-3	TRBV27	NA	NA	TGTGCCAGCAGTTTGGGGCACCAACTTAGTCCTACTGGATCCCCAGATACGCAGTATTTT	CASSLGHQLSPTGSPDTQYF
TRBJ2-2	TRBV6-2/TRBV6-3	NA	NA	TGTGCCAGCAGCTCCACTAGCTTTAACACCGGGGAGCTGTTTTTT	CASSSTSFNTGELFF
TRBJ2-3	TRBV12-3/TRBV12-4	NA	many	TGTGCCAGCAGTTTTTTCGGGACTTACACAGATACGCAGTATTTT	CASSFFGTYTDTQYF
TRBJ2-2	TRBV9	NA	NA	TGTGCCAGCAGCGCCCTCAGGGTCACCGGGGAGCTGTTTTTT	CASSALRVTGELFF
TRBJ2-6	TRBV12-3/TRBV12-4	NA	NA	TGTGCCAGCAGTTTGAGCCGCCCTGGGGCCAACGTCCTGACTTTC	CASSLSRPGANVLTF
TRBJ2-1	TRBV6-6	NA	many	TGTGCCAGCAATAGGCCTATCAATGAGCAGTTCTTC	CASNRPINEQFF
TRBJ1-1	TRBV7-9	TRBD1	few	TGTGCCAGCAGCGCAGGGACAGACAAAGCTTTCTTT	CASSAGTDKAFF
TRBJ2-3	TRBV7-9	NA	few	TGTGCCAGCAGCTTCGCTAGGCTAGTTCCAGATACGCAGTATTTT	CASSFARLVPDTQYF
TRBJ2-5	TRBV7-3	NA	many	TGTGCCAGCAGCTTATCCGACACAGGGCAAGAGACCCAGTACTTC	CASSLSDTGQETQYF
TRBJ1-1	TRBV6-5	NA	few	TGTGCCAGCAGTTACGGGCAGGGAATGAACACTGAAGCTTTCTTT	CASSYGQGMNTEAFF
TRBJ2-7	TRBV5-5	TRBD1	NA	TGTGCCAGCAGCTTGGGTTCCGGGACAGGGGGAATCGAGCAGTACTTC	CASSLGSGTGGIEQYF
TRBJ1-5	TRBV9	NA	few	TGTGCCAGCAGCGTAACTTGGGAAAGCCATCAGCCCCAGCATTTT	CASSVTWESHQPQHF
TRBJ2-2	TRBV5-1	NA	NA	TGCGCCAGCGTCAGGGGGGACACCGGGGAGCTGTTTTTT	CASVRGDTGELFF
TRBJ2-7	TRBV4-1	NA	few	TGCGCCAGCAGCCAAGATCGGTCTAGATTGAGCGAGCAGTACTTC	CASSQDRSRLSEQYF
TRBJ2-4	TRBV5-1	TRBD2	NA	TGCGCCAGCAGCTTGACCCCTAGCGGGAGAGGGATAGCCAAAAACATTCAGTACTTC	CASSLTPSGRGIAKNIQYF
TRBJ2-1	TRBV9	TRBD2	many	TGTGCCAGCAGCCCGTTACTAGCGTCGGGCTACAATGAGCAGTTCTTC	CASSPLLASGYNEQFF
TRBJ2-7	TRBV5-1	NA	NA	TGCGCCAGCAGCTTGGGTTCAGGGTACACCTACGAGCAGTACTTC	CASSLGSGYTYEQYF
TRBJ2-3	TRBV7-2	TRBD2	many	TGTGCCAGACTTTTAGCGGGGGGGGCAGATACGCAGTATTTT	CARLLAGGADTQYF
TRBJ2-3	TRBV5-1	TRBD1	many	TGCGCCAGCATCCCGGACAGGGGGCTAGATACGCAGTATTTT	CASIPDRGLDTQYF
TRBJ2-7	TRBV15	TRBD2	NA	TGTGCCACCAGCAGAGCGGGAGGGCCTTACGAGCAGTACTTC	CATSRAGGPYEQYF
TRBJ1-1	TRBV7-7	TRBD1	few	TGTGCCAGCAGCTTAGGCGGACAGGAGAACACTGAAGCTTTCTTT	CASSLGGQENTEAFF
TRBJ1-1	TRBV28	NA	many	TGTGCCAGCAGTTTAATCACCTTCAAGGGTGGGAACACTGAAGCTTTCTTT	CASSLITFKGGNTEAFF
TRBJ2-3	TRBV14	NA	NA	TGTGCCAGCAGCCAAGTCGGGCGATATACGCAGTATTTT	CASSQVGRYTQYF
TRBJ2-7	TRBV29-1	NA	many	TGCAGCGTTGAAGTAGGCACAGGGGAGCAGTACTTC	CSVEVGTGEQYF
TRBJ2-2	TRBV11-3	TRBD1	few	TGTGCCAGCAGCTTTGGACAGGGGAAGGGCACCGGGGAGCTGTTTTTT	CASSFGQGKGTGELFF
TRBJ2-1	TRBV3-1	TRBD2	NA	TGTGCCAGCAGCCCTCCAGGACTAGCGGGAGTTGGTGAGCAGTTCTTC	CASSPPGLAGVGEQFF
TRBJ2-2	TRBV2	NA	NA	TGTGCCAGCAGGCCGATTAACACCGGGGAGCTGTTTTTT	CASRPINTGELFF
TRBJ2-5	TRBV12-3/TRBV12-4	NA	few	TGTGCCAGCAGTCCCACCCCGTTCGAAGAGACCCAGTACTTC	CASSPTPFEETQYF
TRBJ1-5	TRBV5-1	TRBD1	few	TGCGCCAGCAGGTTATTGTCCCCCGACAGGGGGATGCATTTT	CASRLLSPDRGMHF
TRBJ1-1	TRBV3-1	NA	NA	TGTGCCAGCAGCCAGCGGGGAGAGAACACTGAAGCTTTCTTT	CASSQRGENTEAFF
TRBJ2-3	TRBV5-1	NA	NA	TGCGCCAGCAGCTTGGAAGCGTTTATGTCGGATACGCAGTATTTT	CASSLEAFMSDTQYF
TRBJ1-5	TRBV19	NA	NA	TGTGCCAGTAGTATAGGAAGCAGGGTAAGGAAGCCCCAGCATTTT	CASSIGSRVRKPQHF
TRBJ2-1	TRBV6-1	NA	few	TGTGCCAGCCTTAACGAGGGTAGCAATGAGCAGTTCTTC	CASLNEGSNEQFF
TRBJ2-3	TRBV2	NA	few	TGTGCCACAGACTGGGATAGGGATACGCAGTATTTT	CATDWDRDTQYF
TRBJ1-1	TRBV5-1	NA	NA	TGCGCCAGCAGCTGGATCCGCTTT	CASSWIRF
TRBJ2-4	TRBV9	TRBD2	few	TGTGCCAGCAGCGTAGCTACGGGGACTAGCGGGAGGACCATTCAGTACTTC	CASSVATGTSGRTIQYF
TRBJ2-7	TRBV12-3/TRBV12-4	TRBD1	few	TGTGCCAGCAGTTTCCGGGACAGGGGATTAGTCGAGCAGTACTTC	CASSFRDRGLVEQYF
TRBJ2-2	TRBV11-1	NA	few	TGTGCCAGCAGGGTCAGGGGGGCCGGGGAGCTGTTTTTT	CASRVRGAGELFF
TRBJ1-1	TRBV20-1	NA	few	TGCAGTCCTGGGGGTTGGGGGGACACTGAAGCTTTCTTT	CSPGGWGDTEAFF
TRBJ1-2	TRBV5-1	NA	few	TGCGCCAGCAGTTTGGGAGTTGGTCGGGGAGAGGGCTACACCTTC	CASSLGVGRGEGYTF
TRBJ2-7	TRBV12-3/TRBV12-4	TRBD2	NA	TGTGCCAGCAGGCCCGGACTAGCGGAGACATACGAGCAGTACTTC	CASRPGLAETYEQYF
TRBJ2-7	TRBV9	TRBD1	few	TGTGCCAGCAGCGAGCAAGGGGACAGGGCCTACGAGCAGTACTTC	CASSEQGDRAYEQYF
TRBJ2-3	TRBV4-1	TRBD2	once	TGCGCCAGCAGCCAAGACAGGTATCTAGCGGGAGTTACAGATACGCAGTATTTT	CASSQDRYLAGVTDTQYF
TRBJ2-1	TRBV5-1	NA	few	TGCGCCAGCAGAAAAACCGGGACGGGCTCCTACAATGAGCAGTTCTTC	CASRKTGTGSYNEQFF
TRBJ2-7	TRBV6-8	TRBD2	NA	TGTGCCAGCAGTTACTCGGACCGCGGACTAGCGGGGAGAATAAAGACCTACGAGCAGTACTTC	CASSYSDRGLAGRIKTYEQYF
TRBJ2-7	TRBV29-1	NA	NA	TGCAGCGTTGTGGGGGGAGGGACATCGGCCTACGAGCAGTACTTC	CSVVGGGTSAYEQYF
TRBJ1-1	TRBV2	TRBD1	NA	TGTGCCAGCAGGAATACAGGGGGCGCAGCAGCTTTCTTT	CASRNTGGAAAFF
TRBJ2-5	TRBV29-1	NA	NA	TGCAGCGTTGAGGGGGAAAACCAAGAGACCCAGTACTTC	CSVEGENQETQYF
TRBJ2-1	TRBV11-2	TRBD1	NA	TGTGCCAGCGGCCAGACAGGGGGCAACAATGAGCAGTTCTTC	CASGQTGGNNEQFF
TRBJ2-3	TRBV7-6	NA	NA	TGTGCCAGCAGCCCTAGGGGCGACTTGGCAGATACGCAGTATTTT	CASSPRGDLADTQYF
TRBJ2-7	TRBV7-3	TRBD1	NA	TGTGCCAGCAGCTCCGGGACAGGCGAAAGCTCCTACGAGCAGTACTTC	CASSSGTGESSYEQYF
TRBJ2-5	TRBV6-2/TRBV6-3	NA	few	TGTGCCAGCACCGCCGACTTACCCGTCCGGGAGACCCAGTACTTC	CASTADLPVRETQYF